A selection of T cell receptor beta chains follows, all from one sample in a study of shared clonotypes between healthy human individuals. The protocol was immunoSEQ multiplex PCR, while the TCRdb copy is restricted to in-frame clones and leaves out a portion. Found here are about half a million clones, 65% to 85% of them singletons; the top ten hold more than 9.5%. The sample was PBMCs. The source is a woman aged 40 to 50 in good health. Some clones in this sample may be carry-over from other donors' samples. Each CDR3 is given with its conserved first and last residue. Fields, in order: V gene, D gene, clone size, J gene, CDR3 protein, CDR3 DNA. D genes are given only for firm matches. Where a row states a size, it is once, few, many or the class of an expanded clone; other rows omit it.

TRBV11-3	TRBD2	-	TRBJ2-1	CASSSGLANEQFF	TGTGCCAGCAGCTCGGGACTAGCCAATGAGCAGTTCTTC
TRBV4-1	-	-	TRBJ2-7	CASSQAGAPYEQYF	TGCGCCAGCAGCCAAGCGGGGGCACCCTACGAGCAGTACTTC
TRBV27	TRBD2	-	TRBJ2-6	CASRVSGRSGANVLTF	TGTGCCAGCAGGGTGAGCGGGAGATCTGGGGCCAACGTCCTGACTTTC
TRBV7-2	-	-	TRBJ1-4	CASSQGVSNEKLFF	TGTGCCAGCAGCCAAGGGGTATCTAATGAAAAACTGTTTTTT
TRBV29-1	-	-	TRBJ1-2	CSVAAGPYGYTF	TGCAGCGTTGCCGCCGGCCCCTATGGCTACACCTTC
TRBV7-8	TRBD1	-	TRBJ2-5	CASSYRQGGGETQYF	TGTGCCAGCAGCTACCGACAGGGGGGAGGAGAGACCCAGTACTTC
TRBV5-6	-	-	TRBJ1-2	CASSLWRGGYTF	TGTGCCAGCAGCTTGTGGAGGGGTGGCTACACCTTC
TRBV7-3	TRBD2	-	TRBJ2-3	CASSLGLAGPTDTQYF	TGTGCCAGCAGCTTGGGACTAGCGGGACCCACAGATACGCAGTATTTT
TRBV5-4	TRBD2	-	TRBJ2-7	CASSLGLAGEPYEQYF	TGTGCCAGCAGCTTGGGTCTAGCGGGAGAGCCCTACGAGCAGTACTTC
TRBV28	-	-	TRBJ2-1	CASSSVTGATYNEQFF	TGTGCCAGCAGTTCCGTGACCGGGGCAACCTACAATGAGCAGTTCTTC
TRBV7-9	-	-	TRBJ2-5	CASSLSSLDGETQYF	TGTGCCAGCAGCTTAAGTTCACTAGATGGTGAGACCCAGTACTTC
TRBV15	TRBD1	-	TRBJ1-4	CATRRGTGGLANEKLFF	TGTGCCACCAGAAGGGGAACAGGGGGCTTAGCTAATGAAAAACTGTTTTTT
TRBV7-2	-	-	TRBJ2-5	CASSLQVGQETQYF	TGTGCCAGCAGTCTTCAAGTGGGCCAAGAGACCCAGTACTTC
TRBV19	-	-	TRBJ1-5	CASIEGQGNQPQHF	TGTGCCAGTATTGAGGGCCAGGGCAATCAGCCCCAGCATTTT
TRBV6-1	TRBD2	-	TRBJ2-6	CASIGGSSGANVLTF	TGTGCCAGCATCGGGGGGTCTTCTGGGGCCAACGTCCTGACTTTC
TRBV7-9	-	-	TRBJ2-3	CASSLVGYTDTQYF	TGTGCCAGCAGCTTAGTCGGGTACACAGATACGCAGTATTTT
TRBV27	-	-	TRBJ2-7	CASSSDLKRSSYEQYF	TGTGCCAGCAGTTCCGACCTCAAGAGGAGCTCCTACGAGCAGTACTTC
TRBV27	-	few	TRBJ1-5	CASSRPSGHYSNQPQHF	TGTGCCAGCAGTCGACCATCGGGGCACTATAGCAATCAGCCCCAGCATTTT
TRBV18	TRBD2	-	TRBJ2-1	CASLRLAGGYNEQFF	TGTGCCAGCTTACGACTAGCGGGAGGGTACAATGAGCAGTTCTTC
TRBV29-1	-	-	TRBJ2-3	CSVNEGFSISTDTQYF	TGCAGCGTAAATGAGGGCTTTAGCATAAGCACAGATACGCAGTATTTT
TRBV28	-	many	TRBJ2-7	CASSLWGTGSYEQYF	TGTGCCAGCAGTTTATGGGGGACTGGATCCTACGAGCAGTACTTC
TRBV29-1	TRBD2	-	TRBJ2-7	CSVRGSGATYEQYF	TGCAGCGTGCGCGGGAGTGGGGCCACCTACGAGCAGTACTTC
TRBV9	-	-	TRBJ1-4	CASSVEPREKLFF	TGTGCCAGCAGCGTGGAGCCGAGGGAAAAACTGTTTTTT
TRBV10-3	-	-	TRBJ2-7	CAIRAGNYEQYF	TGTGCCATCAGAGCCGGGAACTACGAGCAGTACTTC
TRBV10-3	-	-	TRBJ1-1	CAIREENRANTEAFF	TGTGCCATCAGGGAGGAGAACAGGGCGAACACTGAAGCTTTCTTT
TRBV5-1	TRBD2	-	TRBJ2-3	CASSPQLAEGTDTQYF	TGCGCCAGCAGCCCCCAGCTAGCGGAAGGCACAGATACGCAGTATTTT
TRBV15	-	few	TRBJ2-5	CATSRGGPGAETQYF	TGTGCCACCAGCAGAGGGGGACCAGGAGCAGAGACCCAGTACTTC
TRBV7-3	-	-	TRBJ2-5	CASSSRPGETQYF	TGTGCCAGCAGCTCCCGACCAGGGGAGACCCAGTACTTC
TRBV30	TRBD1	-	TRBJ2-1	CAWSRGQGLYNEQFF	TGTGCCTGGAGTAGGGGGCAGGGCCTTTACAATGAGCAGTTCTTC
TRBV5-6	TRBD1	-	TRBJ1-4	CASSIMDRGAEKLFF	TGTGCCAGCAGCATTATGGACAGGGGTGCGGAAAAACTGTTTTTT
TRBV19	-	-	TRBJ1-3	CASSIASSGNTIYF	TGTGCCAGTAGTATAGCCTCCTCTGGAAACACCATATATTTT
TRBV11-2	-	-	TRBJ2-3	CASSLDEWSRDTQYF	TGTGCCAGCAGCTTAGATGAGTGGAGCAGAGATACGCAGTATTTT
TRBV30	-	-	TRBJ2-7	CAWSWGVGSYEQYF	TGTGCCTGGAGTTGGGGCGTAGGATCCTACGAGCAGTACTTC
TRBV10-2	TRBD1	-	TRBJ1-2	CASRGQGTNGYTF	TGCGCCAGCAGGGGACAGGGAACGAATGGCTACACCTTC
TRBV7-9	-	many	TRBJ2-2	CASSSPKIRTGELFF	TGTGCCAGCAGTTCCCCCAAAATAAGGACCGGGGAGCTGTTTTTT
TRBV6-4	-	-	TRBJ1-5	CASSVNQPQHF	TGTGCCAGCAGTGTCAATCAGCCCCAGCATTTT
TRBV2	-	-	TRBJ1-2	CATKPDYGYTF	TGTGCCACCAAACCCGACTATGGCTACACCTTC
TRBV10-3	-	-	TRBJ2-6	CATEDGAGANVLTF	TGTGCCACCGAGGACGGAGCTGGGGCCAACGTCCTGACTTTC
TRBV18	-	many	TRBJ2-1	CASSPTRSSYNEQFF	TGTGCCAGCTCACCAACTAGGAGCTCCTACAATGAGCAGTTCTTC